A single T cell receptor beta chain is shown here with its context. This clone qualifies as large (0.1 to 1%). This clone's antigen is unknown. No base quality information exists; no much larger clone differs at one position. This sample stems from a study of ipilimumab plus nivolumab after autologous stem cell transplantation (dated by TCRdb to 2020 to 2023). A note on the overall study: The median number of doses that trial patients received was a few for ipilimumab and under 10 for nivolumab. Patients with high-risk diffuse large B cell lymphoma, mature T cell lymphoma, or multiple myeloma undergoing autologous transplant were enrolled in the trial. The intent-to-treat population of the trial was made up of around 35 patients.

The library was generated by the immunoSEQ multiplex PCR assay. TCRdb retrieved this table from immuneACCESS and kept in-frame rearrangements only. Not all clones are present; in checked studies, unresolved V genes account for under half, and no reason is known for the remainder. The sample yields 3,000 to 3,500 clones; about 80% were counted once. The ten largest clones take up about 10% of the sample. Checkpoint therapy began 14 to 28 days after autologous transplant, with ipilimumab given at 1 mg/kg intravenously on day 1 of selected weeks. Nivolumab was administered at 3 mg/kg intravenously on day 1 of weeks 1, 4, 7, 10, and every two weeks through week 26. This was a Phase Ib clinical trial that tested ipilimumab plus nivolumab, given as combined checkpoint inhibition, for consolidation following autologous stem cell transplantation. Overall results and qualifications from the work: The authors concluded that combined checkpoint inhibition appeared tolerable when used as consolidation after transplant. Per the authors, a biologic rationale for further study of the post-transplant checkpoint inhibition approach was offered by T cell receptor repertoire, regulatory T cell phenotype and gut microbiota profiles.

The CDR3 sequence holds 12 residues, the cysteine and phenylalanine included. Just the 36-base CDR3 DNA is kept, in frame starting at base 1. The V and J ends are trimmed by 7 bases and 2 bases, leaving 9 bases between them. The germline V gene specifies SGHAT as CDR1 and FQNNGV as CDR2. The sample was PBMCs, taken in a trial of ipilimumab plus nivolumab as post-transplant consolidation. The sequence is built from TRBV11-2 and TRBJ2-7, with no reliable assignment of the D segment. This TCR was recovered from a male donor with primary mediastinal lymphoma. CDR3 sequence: CASTDTTYEQYF. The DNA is TGTGCCAGCACCGATACCACCTACGAGCAGTACTTC.